This TCR beta chain was recovered during a study of control samples from healthy donors and cancer patients. The V and J ends lost 0 bases and 6 bases respectively, with 16 bases between them. This CDR3 spans 16 amino acids. Germline V lookup: CDR1 SGHRS, CDR2 YFSETQ. Using immunoSEQ multiplex PCR, the repertoire was profiled, and TCRdb retains in-frame clones only, with some absent. Of 130,000 or so clones in the sample, 85% to 95% are singletons; the top ten hold over 10%. This chain uses TRBV5-1 with TRBJ2-1; the D gene is possibly TRBD1 (5 bases). This sequence was found in a man aged 40-55 years in good health. Material: blood. CDR3 nucleotides: TGCGCCAGCAGCTTGGGGACAATCCCTGGTCCCAATGAGCAGTTCTTC. It yields the protein CASSLGTIPGPNEQFF.